The clone carrying this T cell receptor beta chain was observed a handful of times. Its matching antigen is unknown. RNA transcripts provided the source from which TCR beta CDR3 regions were amplified. TCR CDR3 underwent first-round RT-PCR with the HTBI primer set. TCRdb reprocessed the multiplex PCR reads via MiXCR and lists one record per CDR3 protein. The sample shows approximately 640,000 distinct CDR3 sequences, 17% of them seen only once. Thyroid ultrasound, orbital computed tomography, clinical symptoms, and serum thyroxine and TRAb underpinned diagnoses. These data originate in a study of T cells in Graves' hyperthyroidism and ophthalmopathy. V lost 2 bases and J 8 bases, leaving 12 bases between the germline ends. The CDR3 has 12 residues. The V gene's germline CDR1 is GTSNPN and CDR2 SVGIG (reference sequence). Study-level points and caveats: Patients with ophthalmopathy were separated from those with stable hyperthyroidism by a 13 V-J model.

The chain links TRBV30 to TRBJ1-2; D unresolved. The clonotype comes from a man between 50 and 59 years old with Graves' hyperthyroidism. Material: blood. The CDR3 protein is CAWSTTPGGYTF. In DNA, the CDR3 is TGTGCCTGGAGTACGACCCCTGGGGGCTACACCTTC. The full variable domain, its missing parts supplied by reference TRBV30 and TRBJ1-2, is SQTIHQWPATLVQPVGSPLSLECTVEGTSNPNLYWYRQAAGRGLQLLFYSVGIGQISSEVPQNLSASRPQDRQFILSSKKLLLSDSGFYLCAWSTTPGGYTFGSGTRLTVV.